This TCR beta chain was retrieved from a study of T cells expressing NK-cell markers. Study summary: According to the study, TCR beta repertoires originated from sorted CD3+CD56+NKG2C+, CD3+CD56+NKG2C- and CD3+CD56-NKG2C+ T cells.

In regard to this clonotype: Its target is not known.

The CDR3 has 15 residues. Per the germline V gene, CDR1 is KGHSH and CDR2 is LQKENI. TCRdb derives one entry per CDR3 protein from the 5' RACE reads, leaving out DNA. The sample totals over 350,000 distinct CDR3 sequences. Study-level results: Clarity on HCMV specificity was lacking for the expanded NKG2C+ T cell clones. These same clonotypes (in a few donors) also led the CD3+CD56-NKG2C+ fraction.

The rearrangement uses TRBV18 and TRBJ2-2. The specimen was blood T cells: a sorted CD56 or NKG2C T cell subset, CD4+ or CD8+ T cells, or bulk PBMC T cells (not recorded which). The TCR was taken from a woman aged 45-60 years in good health. CDR3: CASSPAGVTTGELFF.